The entry below describes one T cell receptor (beta chain). The target antigen is unknown. The data are from a study of OX40 agonist ivuxolimab in advanced cancers. Findings and limits, study-wide: In CD8+ T cells, expanded clones were on average more numerous than in CD4+.

V was trimmed by 3 bases and J by 10 bases, leaving 14 bases between them. The CDR3 length is 13 residues. Germline CDR1 SGDLS, CDR2 YYNGEE. Sequencing used immunoSEQ multiplex PCR; TCRdb keeps in-frame clones, though not all of them. The profile shows 15,000 to 20,000 clones, approximately 83% of them singletons. The chain combines TRBV9 with TRBJ2-1; D perhaps matches TRBD2 (6 bases). This clonotype was sampled from an adult with an advanced solid tumor such as melanoma, head and neck, liver or kidney cancer. Specimen: CD4+ or CD8+ T cells sorted from blood, collected in a trial of the OX40 agonist ivuxolimab. In DNA form, the CDR3 reads TGTGCCAGCAGCGAGGGACTCCTCGGAGAGCAGTTCTTC. This codes for CASSEGLLGEQFF.